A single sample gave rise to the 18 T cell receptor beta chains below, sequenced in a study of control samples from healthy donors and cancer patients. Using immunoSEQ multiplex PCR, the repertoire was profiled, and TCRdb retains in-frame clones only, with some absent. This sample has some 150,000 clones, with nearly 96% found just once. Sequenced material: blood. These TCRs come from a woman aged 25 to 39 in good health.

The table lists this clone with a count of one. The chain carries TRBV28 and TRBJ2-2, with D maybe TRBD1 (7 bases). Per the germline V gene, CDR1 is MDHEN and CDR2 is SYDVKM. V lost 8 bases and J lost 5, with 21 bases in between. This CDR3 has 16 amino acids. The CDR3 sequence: CASQGGTGRRTGELFF. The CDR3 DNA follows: TGTGCCAGCCAGGGGGGTACAGGGCGTAGGACCGGGGAGCTGTTTTTT.

CDR3 DNA sequence: TGTGCCAGCTCACCGTCACGGGATGGCTACACCTTC. It encodes CASSPSRDGYTF. This chain joins TRBV18 and TRBJ1-2; D is unresolved. The CDR3 spans 12 residues. The germline gives CDR1 KGHSH, CDR2 LQKENI. Deletions cut 3 bases from V and 6 bases from J, with 8 bases between.

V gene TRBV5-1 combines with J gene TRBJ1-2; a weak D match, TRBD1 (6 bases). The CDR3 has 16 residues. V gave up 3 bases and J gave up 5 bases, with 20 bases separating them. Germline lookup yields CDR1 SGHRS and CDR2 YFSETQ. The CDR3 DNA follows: TGCGCCAGCAGCTCGACAGGTGGTGGTGGCCCTTATGGCTACACCTTC. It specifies CASSSTGGGGPYGYTF.

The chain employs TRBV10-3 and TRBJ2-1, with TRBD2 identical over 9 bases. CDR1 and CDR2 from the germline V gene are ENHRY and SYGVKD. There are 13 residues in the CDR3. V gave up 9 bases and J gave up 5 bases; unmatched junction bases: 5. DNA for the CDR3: TGTGCCATAAGCGGGGGGAATGACAATGAGCAGTTCTTC. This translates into CAISGGNDNEQFF.

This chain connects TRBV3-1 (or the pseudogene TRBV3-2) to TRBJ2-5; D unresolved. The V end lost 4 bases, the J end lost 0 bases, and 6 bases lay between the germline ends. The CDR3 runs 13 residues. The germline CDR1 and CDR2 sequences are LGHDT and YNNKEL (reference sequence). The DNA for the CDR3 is TGTGCCAGCAGCCTCCGGTACCAAGAGACCCAGTACTTC. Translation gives CASSLRYQETQYF.

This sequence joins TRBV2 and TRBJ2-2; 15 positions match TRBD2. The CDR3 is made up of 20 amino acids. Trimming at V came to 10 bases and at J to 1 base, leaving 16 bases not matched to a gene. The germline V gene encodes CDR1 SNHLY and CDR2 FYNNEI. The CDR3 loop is CATRDPRTSGGAWNTGELFF. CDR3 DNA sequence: TGTGCCACCCGAGACCCCCGGACTAGCGGGGGGGCATGGAACACCGGGGAGCTGTTTTTT.

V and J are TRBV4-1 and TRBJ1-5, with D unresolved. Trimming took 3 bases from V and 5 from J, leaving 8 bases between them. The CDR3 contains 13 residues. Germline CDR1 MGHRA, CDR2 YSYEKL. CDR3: CASSHRPDQPQHF. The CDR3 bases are TGCGCCAGCAGCCACCGCCCTGATCAGCCCCAGCATTTT.

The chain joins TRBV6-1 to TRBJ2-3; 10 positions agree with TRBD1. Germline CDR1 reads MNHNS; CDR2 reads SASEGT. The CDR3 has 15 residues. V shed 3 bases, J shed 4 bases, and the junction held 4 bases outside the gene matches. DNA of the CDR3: TGTGCCAGCAGTGACCAGACAGGGGGCGCAGATACGCAGTATTTT. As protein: CASSDQTGGADTQYF.

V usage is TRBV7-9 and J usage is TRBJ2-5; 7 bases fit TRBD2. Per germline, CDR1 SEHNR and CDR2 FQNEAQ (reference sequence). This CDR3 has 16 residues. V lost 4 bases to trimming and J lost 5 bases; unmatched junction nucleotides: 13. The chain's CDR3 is CASSSGGTTLGETQYF. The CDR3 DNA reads TGTGCCAGCAGCTCTGGAGGGACTACCCTGGGGGAGACCCAGTACTTC.

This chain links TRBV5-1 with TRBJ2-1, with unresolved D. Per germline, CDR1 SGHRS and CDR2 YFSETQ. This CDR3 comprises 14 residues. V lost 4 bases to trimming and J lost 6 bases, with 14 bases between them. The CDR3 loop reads CASSPPREVNEQFF. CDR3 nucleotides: TGCGCCAGCAGCCCCCCCCGCGAGGTCAATGAGCAGTTCTTC. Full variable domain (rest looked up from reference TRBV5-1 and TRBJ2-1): KAGVTQTPRYLIKTRGQQVTLSCSPISGHRSVSWYQQTPGQGLQFLFEYFSETQRNKGNFPGRFSGRQFSNSRSEMNVSTLELGDSALYLCASSPPREVNEQFFGPGTRLTVL.

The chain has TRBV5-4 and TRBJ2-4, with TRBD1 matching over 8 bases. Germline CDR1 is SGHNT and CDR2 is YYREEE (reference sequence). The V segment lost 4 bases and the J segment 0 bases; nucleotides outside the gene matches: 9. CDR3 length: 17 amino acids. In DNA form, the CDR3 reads TGTGCCAGCAGCCTTGTCGGACAGGGCCTAGCCAAAAACATTCAGTACTTC. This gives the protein CASSLVGQGLAKNIQYF.

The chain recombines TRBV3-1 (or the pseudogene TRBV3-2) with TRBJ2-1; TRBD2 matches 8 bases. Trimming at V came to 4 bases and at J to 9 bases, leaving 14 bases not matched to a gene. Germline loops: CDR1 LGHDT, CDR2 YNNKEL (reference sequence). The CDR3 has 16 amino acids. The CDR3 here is CASSPTGTRKGREQFF. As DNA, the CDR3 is TGTGCCAGCAGCCCAACCGGGACTAGAAAGGGGCGTGAGCAGTTCTTC.

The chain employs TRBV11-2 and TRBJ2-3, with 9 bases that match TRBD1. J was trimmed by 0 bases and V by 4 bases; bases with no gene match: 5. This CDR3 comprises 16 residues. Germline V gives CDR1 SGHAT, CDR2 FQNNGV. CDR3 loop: CASSWGQGRSTDTQYF. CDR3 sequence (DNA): TGTGCCAGCAGCTGGGGACAGGGAAGAAGCACAGATACGCAGTATTTT.

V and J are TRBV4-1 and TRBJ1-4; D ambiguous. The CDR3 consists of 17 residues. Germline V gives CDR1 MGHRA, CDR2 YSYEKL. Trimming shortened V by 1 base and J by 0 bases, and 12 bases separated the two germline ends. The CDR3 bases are TGCGCCAGCAGCCAAGGGAGGGCTATTGCAACTAATGAAAAACTGTTTTTT. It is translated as CASSQGRAIATNEKLFF.

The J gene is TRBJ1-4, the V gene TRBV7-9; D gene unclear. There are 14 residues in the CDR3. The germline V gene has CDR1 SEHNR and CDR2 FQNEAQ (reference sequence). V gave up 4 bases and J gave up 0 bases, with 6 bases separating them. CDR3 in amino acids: CASSSHATNEKLFF. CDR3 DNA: TGTGCCAGCAGCTCGCATGCAACTAATGAAAAACTGTTTTTT.

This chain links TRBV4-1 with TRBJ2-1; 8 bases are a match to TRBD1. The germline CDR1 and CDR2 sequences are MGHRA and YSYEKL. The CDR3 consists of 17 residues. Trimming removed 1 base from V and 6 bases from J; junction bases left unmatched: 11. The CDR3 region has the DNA TGCGCCAGCAGCCAAGTCCCAAACAGGGGGTTATCCAATGAGCAGTTCTTC. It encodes CASSQVPNRGLSNEQFF.

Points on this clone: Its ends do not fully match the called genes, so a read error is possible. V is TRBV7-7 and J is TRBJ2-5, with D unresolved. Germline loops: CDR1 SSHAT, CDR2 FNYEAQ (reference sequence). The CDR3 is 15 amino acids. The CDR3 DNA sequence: TGTGCTAGCAGCTCCCTCACACGCGACCAAGAGACCCAGTACTTC. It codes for CASSSLTRDQETQYF.

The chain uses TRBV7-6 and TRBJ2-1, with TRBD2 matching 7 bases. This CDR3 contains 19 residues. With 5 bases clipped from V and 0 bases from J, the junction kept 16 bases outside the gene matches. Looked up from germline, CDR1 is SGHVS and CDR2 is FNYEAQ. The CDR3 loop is CASSPRSAGSPSSYNEQFF. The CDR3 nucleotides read TGTGCCAGCAGCCCCAGGTCAGCGGGAAGTCCCAGCTCCTACAATGAGCAGTTCTTC.